This paragraph covers one T cell receptor (beta chain) sequence. The CDR3 sequence is 17 residues long. Germline CDR1 reads SGHRS; CDR2 reads YFSETQ. Trimming left V 4 bases short and J 1 base short, with 20 bases between. Synthetically made TCR analog templates were put into each PCR as spikes. Assay used: immunoSEQ multiplex PCR; TCRdb lists only in-frame clones, some missing. Counted here are some 84,000 clones, roughly 80% occurring once; the ten biggest clones make up around a tenth. This record comes from a study of PD-L1 blockade in urothelial cancer. Study-wide context: Blood underwent analysis 3 weeks (second dose) and 6 weeks after treatment began. Median blood clonality was roughly 0.074, with 86,000 or so unique TCRs.

This sequence was found in a man aged 65 to 85 with urothelial cancer. Material: PBMCs, obtained around atezolizumab (anti-PD-L1) treatment. This chain connects TRBV5-1 to TRBJ1-1; D might be TRBD1 (6 bases). For the CDR3, the DNA is TGCGCCAGCAGCCCCTATTCCCCGACAGGCGGGAACACTGAAGCTTTCTTT. It translates to CASSPYSPTGGNTEAFF.